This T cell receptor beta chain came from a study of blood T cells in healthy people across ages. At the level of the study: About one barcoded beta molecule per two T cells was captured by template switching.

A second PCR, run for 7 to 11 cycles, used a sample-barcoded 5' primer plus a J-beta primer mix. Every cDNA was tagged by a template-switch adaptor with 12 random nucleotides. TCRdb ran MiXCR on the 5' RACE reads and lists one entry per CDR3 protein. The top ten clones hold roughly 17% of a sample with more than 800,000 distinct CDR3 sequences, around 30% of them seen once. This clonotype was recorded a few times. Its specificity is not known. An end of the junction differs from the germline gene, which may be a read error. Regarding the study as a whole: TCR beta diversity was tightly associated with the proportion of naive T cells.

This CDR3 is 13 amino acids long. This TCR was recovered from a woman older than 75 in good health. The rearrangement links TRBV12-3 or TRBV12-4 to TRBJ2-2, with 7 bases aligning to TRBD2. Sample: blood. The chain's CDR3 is CTSRLADTGELFF. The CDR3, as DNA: TGTACCAGCAGGCTAGCGGACACCGGGGAGCTGTTTTTT.